This T cell receptor beta chain was sequenced for a study of T-cell reconstitution after alpha-beta-depleted transplantation in children. Findings of the study overall: Expanded graft clones, several hundred of them, were reportedly the source of alpha-beta T cells about two months after transplant. Day-60 TCRbeta diversity that was high in some patients was derived from surviving recipient T cells and thymic progenitors. Diversity and T-cell counts at one year after transplant derived mostly from new T cells.

Unique molecular identifiers were used to barcode this TCRbeta library. TCRdb reprocessed the PCR reads with MiXCR, giving one entry per CDR3 protein. The sample has around 190,000 distinct CDR3 sequences, roughly 7.1% seen once. The CDR3 totals 17 residues. The ends lost 5 bases at V and 2 bases at J; junction bases unmatched: 13. This clonotype showed up many times. Its antigen is currently unknown. Sequenced here: PBMCs, sampled before TCRalphabeta/CD19-depleted stem cell transplant. The sequence derives from a boy between 2 and 10 years old with acute lymphoblastic leukemia, due to receive a stem cell transplant. This sequence joins TRBV12-3 or TRBV12-4 and TRBJ2-7, with 9 bases aligning to TRBD2. This CDR3 reads CASSPSGAGGITYEQYF. CDR3 bases: TGTGCCAGCAGTCCCTCGGGAGCGGGGGGCATAACCTACGAGCAGTACTTC.